The clone carrying this T cell receptor beta chain was seen at least ten times. The TCR beta library used iRepertoire HTBI primers with Arm-PCR amplification of CDR3. TCRdb analysed the multiplex PCR reads with MiXCR anew, one entry per CDR3 protein. The data show 440,000 or so distinct CDR3 sequences, with more than 12% seen just once and 16% held by the top ten. The data were obtained in a study of regulatory T cells in long-lasting Graves disease. Described time point: newly diagnosed GD, antithyroid drugs for less than 3 months. RNA isolated from PBMCs was used to make the TCR library. Nine milliliters of peripheral blood went into EDTA tubes. Trimming took 3 bases from V and 6 from J; bases not matched to a gene: 11. This CDR3 is 15 amino acids long. Germline values: CDR1 DFQATT, CDR2 SNEGSKA (reference sequence). In addition, the sample was reused for a study of T cells in Graves' hyperthyroidism and ophthalmopathy.

The chain has TRBV20-1 and TRBJ1-2; 9 positions agree with TRBD1. The clonotype comes from a woman aged 25 to 45 with Graves disease. The specimen comprised peripheral blood mononuclear cells (PBMCs), sampled at new diagnosis, from a patient treated with antithyroid drugs. In DNA form, the CDR3 reads TGCAGTGCTAGCGACCCTGACAGGGGGGGAGATGGCTACACCTTC. This codes for CSASDPDRGGDGYTF.